These 26 T cell receptor beta chains came from one sample sequenced in a study of control samples from healthy donors and cancer patients. TCRdb's copy holds only in-frame clones and misses some; the assay was immunoSEQ multiplex PCR. The sample lists some 22,000 clones, around four fifths occurring once. The sample was PBMCs. These receptors were collected from a man in his 60s with colorectal cancer.

The chain employs TRBV4-1 and TRBJ2-5; maybe TRBD2 (5 bases). CDR1 MGHRA and CDR2 YSYEKL come from the germline V gene. The V gene lost 1 base and the J gene lost 4 bases, with 16 bases spanning the gap. This CDR3 spans 16 amino acids. The CDR3 loop reads CASSQGTLDGGETQYF. CDR3 nucleotide sequence: TGCGCCAGCAGCCAAGGAACTTTGGACGGAGGAGAGACCCAGTACTTC.

This chain connects TRBV19 to TRBJ1-2; TRBD1 aligns across 9 bases. CDR1 and CDR2 (germline): LNHDA, SQIVND (reference sequence). V was pared by 3 bases and J by 3 bases, with 5 bases of the junction left unmatched. The CDR3 extends over 15 amino acids. CDR3 DNA: TGTGCCAGTAGTATTTGGGACAGGGAGGACTATGGCTACACCTTC. Encoded protein: CASSIWDREDYGYTF.

V is TRBV6-2 or TRBV6-3 and J is TRBJ2-1; D remains ambiguous. The CDR3 sequence is 16 residues long. Germline V lookup: CDR1 MNHEY, CDR2 SVGEGT. Trimming took 4 bases from V and 0 from J, leaving 13 bases between them. CDR3 bases: TGTGCCAGCAGTTCGGGCAGACTCAGCTCCTACAATGAGCAGTTCTTC. It translates to CASSSGRLSSYNEQFF.

CDR3 residues: CASRETGPTEAFF. Written as DNA, the CDR3 is TGTGCCAGCAGGGAAACAGGACCCACTGAAGCTTTCTTT. The rearrangement joins TRBV2 to TRBJ1-1; tentative D call: TRBD1 (5 bases). Germline V gene data show CDR1 as SNHLY and CDR2 as FYNNEI. V gave up 6 bases and J gave up 4 bases, with 12 bases separating them. The length of the CDR3 is 13 residues.

The J gene is TRBJ2-2, the V gene TRBV7-2; D uncertain. Deletions cut 5 bases from V and 7 bases from J, with 17 bases between. This CDR3 has 15 amino acids. Germline CDR1 reads SGHTA; CDR2 reads FQGNSA. In DNA, the CDR3 is TGTGCCAGCAGCCTCGTCTTTGGTGTAGGCGGGGAGCTGTTTTTT. Translation gives CASSLVFGVGGELFF.

The chain is built from TRBV3-1 (or the pseudogene TRBV3-2) and TRBJ1-1; D call uncertain. This CDR3 has 13 amino acids. CDR1 and CDR2 from the germline V gene are LGHDT and YNNKEL (reference sequence). Trimming cost V 1 base and J 4 bases, with 7 bases left between them. The CDR3 DNA follows: TGTGCCAGCAGCCAAGGTCAGATCACTGAAGCTTTCTTT. Encoded protein: CASSQGQITEAFF.

The chain links TRBV6-5 to TRBJ2-5; TRBD1 aligns across 9 bases. From germline, CDR1 is MNHEY and CDR2 SVGAGI. V lost 6 bases, J lost 5 bases, and 4 bases stayed unmatched. The CDR3 runs 13 residues. The CDR3 DNA reads as TGTGCCAGCAGCAACAGGGGGCTGGAGACCCAGTACTTC. Protein: CASSNRGLETQYF.

The V call is TRBV3-1 (or the pseudogene TRBV3-2), the J call TRBJ1-1; D ambiguous. Between the trimmed V and J ends, which lost 4 bases and 0 bases, there was a span of 12 bases. The germline V gene has CDR1 LGHDT and CDR2 YNNKEL (reference sequence). The CDR3 is 15 residues long. CDR3 region: CASSPHSQMNTEAFF. The DNA of the CDR3 is TGTGCCAGCAGCCCCCACTCACAAATGAACACTGAAGCTTTCTTT.

The V call is TRBV6-1, the J call TRBJ2-7, with 12 bases lining up with TRBD2. The germline gives CDR1 MNHNS, CDR2 SASEGT. CDR3 length equals 14 residues. V was pared by 3 bases and J by 4 bases, with 1 base of the junction left unmatched. The CDR3: CASSDLAGGYEQYF. The CDR3, as DNA: TGTGCCAGCAGTGACCTAGCGGGGGGGTACGAGCAGTACTTC.

The chain combines TRBV5-5 with TRBJ2-5; a weak D match, TRBD2 (6 bases). The CDR3 length is 14 residues. V was shortened by 4 bases and J by 3 bases, with 13 bases between the two germline ends. Germline V CDR1 and CDR2: SGHKS, YYEKEE (reference sequence). CDR3 in amino acids: CASSPNPGEETQYF. CDR3 bases: TGTGCCAGCAGCCCTAATCCGGGGGAAGAGACCCAGTACTTC.

A note on this clone: Other DNA sequences in the sample encode the same CDR3. The chain carries TRBV6-1 and TRBJ1-5; D is unresolved. The CDR3 sequence is 13 residues long. V lost 2 bases and J 4 bases, leaving 6 bases between the germline ends. Germline-derived CDR1 and CDR2 are MNHNS and SASEGT. The CDR3 is CASSETGNQPQHF. CDR3 coding DNA: TGTGCCAGCAGTGAAACCGGTAATCAGCCCCAGCATTTT.

The chain recombines TRBV10-1 with TRBJ2-3, with 7 bases identical to TRBD2. CDR1 and CDR2 from the germline V gene are WNHNN and SYGVQD (reference sequence). This CDR3 is 12 amino acids long. The trim removed 5 bases at V and 5 bases at J, leaving 1 base unmatched. The CDR3 region is CASSSGGDTQYF. The CDR3 DNA is TGCGCCAGCAGTTCGGGGGGAGATACGCAGTATTTT.

The rearrangement joins TRBV20-1 to TRBJ1-1; D not certain. V was shortened by 6 bases and J by 3 bases, with 8 bases between the two germline ends. Germline values: CDR1 DFQATT, CDR2 SNEGSKA (reference sequence). The CDR3 extends over 11 amino acids. The CDR3 DNA follows: TGCAGTGCCCTTCGGTACACTGAAGCTTTCTTT. Its translation: CSALRYTEAFF.

This chain links TRBV30 with TRBJ2-7; TRBD1 aligns across 8 bases. Trimming took 4 bases from V and 3 from J; bases not matched to a gene: 14. The CDR3 is 16 residues long. CDR1 and CDR2 (germline): GTSNPN, SVGIG (reference sequence). CDR3 DNA: TGTGCCTGGACCCGACCCCGGACAGGGCGATTCTACGAGCAGTACTTC. This gives the protein CAWTRPRTGRFYEQYF. Together with reference TRBV30 and TRBJ2-7, the CDR3 gives the full variable domain: SQTIHQWPATLVQPVGSPLSLECTVEGTSNPNLYWYRQAAGRGLQLLFYSVGIGQISSEVPQNLSASRPQDRQFILSSKKLLLSDSGFYLCAWTRPRTGRFYEQYFGPGTRLTVT.

CDR3 DNA sequence: TGTGCCAGCAGTTATTATAGGGGCGAAATCTACAATGAGCAGTTCTTC. Its protein product is CASSYYRGEIYNEQFF. The V and J genes are TRBV6-2 or TRBV6-3 and TRBJ2-1; a possible D gene is TRBD1 (5 bases). The germline gives CDR1 MNHEY, CDR2 SVGEGT. This CDR3 contains 16 residues. Trimming removed 3 bases from V and 3 bases from J, with 15 bases in between.

This clone appeared a single time. V gene TRBV3-1 (or the pseudogene TRBV3-2) combines with J gene TRBJ2-3, with TRBD2 matching over 9 bases. The CDR3 contains 16 residues. Germline assignment: CDR1 LGHDT and CDR2 YNNKEL (reference sequence). With V trimmed by 3 bases and J by 3 bases, 7 bases remained unmatched. The CDR3 is CASSQWRGGGTDTQYF. The CDR3 DNA reads TGTGCCAGCAGCCAGTGGCGCGGGGGGGGGACAGATACGCAGTATTTT.

In its sample, this clone was seen once. This sequence joins TRBV9 and TRBJ2-3; 8 nucleotides agree with TRBD2. Germline-derived CDR1 and CDR2 are SGDLS and YYNGEE. This CDR3 is 16 amino acids long. Losses at the gene ends were 6 bases for V and 5 bases for J; bases not matched to a gene: 14. The CDR3 DNA sequence: TGTGCCAGCAACCCTTCGGGTCGGGGGGGCGTAGATACGCAGTATTTT. It is translated as CASNPSGRGGVDTQYF.

The chain couples TRBV6-7 to TRBJ1-5; a weak D match, TRBD1 (5 bases). TRBV6-7 is flagged as an ORF with uncertain function. The CDR3 has 22 residues. Trimming left V 5 bases short and J 0 bases short, with 32 bases between. The CDR3 DNA sequence: TGTGCCAGCAGTCCGGGAGGGGCGCGGGCGATCACCCTCCGCTATAGCAATCAGCCCCAGCATTTT. This translates into CASSPGGARAITLRYSNQPQHF.

This chain joins TRBV6-5 and TRBJ1-2; a weak D match, TRBD1 (6 bases). The CDR3 loop spans 15 amino acids. The V end was cut by 5 bases, the J end by 8 bases, with 21 bases between. CDR1 and CDR2 (germline): MNHEY, SVGAGI. Written as DNA, the CDR3 is TGTGCCAGCAGTCGGTCTCAGGCGGGGGCCGGCGGCTACACCTTC. This encodes CASSRSQAGAGGYTF.

This sequence joins TRBV29-1 and TRBJ1-1; D not certain. From germline, CDR1 is SQVTM and CDR2 ANQGSEA. CDR3 length: 14 residues. V shed 7 bases and J shed 0 bases, with 15 bases lying between them. In nucleotides, the CDR3 is TGCAGCGCCAGCCGGGTGCTCATGAACACTGAAGCTTTCTTT. Its translation: CSASRVLMNTEAFF. Full variable domain (remainder filled in from reference TRBV29-1 and TRBJ1-1): SAVISQKPSRDICQRGTSLTIQCQVDSQVTMMFWYRQQPGQSLTLIATANQGSEATYESGFVIDKFPISRPNLTFSTLTVSNMSPEDSSIYLCSASRVLMNTEAFFGQGTRLTVV.

The chain links TRBV24-1 to TRBJ2-7; D not certain. The CDR3 runs to 16 residues. Trimming pared 1 base from V and 1 base from J, leaving 13 bases between. Germline V lookup: CDR1 KGHDR, CDR2 SFDVKD. The CDR3 protein is CATSDLVGSGSYEQYF. For the CDR3, the DNA is TGTGCCACCAGTGATTTAGTGGGGTCTGGGTCCTACGAGCAGTACTTC.

The CDR3 bases are TGTGCCAGCAGCCCCGACAGGGGGCGGACTGAAGCTTTCTTT. It codes for CASSPDRGRTEAFF. This rearrangement joins TRBV7-2 to TRBJ1-1; 10 bases align to TRBD1. Germline values: CDR1 SGHTA, CDR2 FQGNSA. The trim removed 5 bases at V and 5 bases at J, leaving 5 bases unmatched. The CDR3 is 14 residues long. The full variable domain, its missing parts supplied by reference TRBV7-2 and TRBJ1-1, is GAGVSQSPSNKVTEKGKDVELRCDPISGHTALYWYRQSLGQGLEFLIYFQGNSAPDKSGLPSDRFSAERTGGSVSTLTIQRTQQEDSAVYLCASSPDRGRTEAFFGQGTRLTVV.

This clone was seen once. The chain combines TRBV10-2 with TRBJ2-3; tentatively, D is TRBD2 (6 bases). V lost 4 bases and J lost 2, with 13 bases in between. The germline CDR1 and CDR2 sequences are WSHSY and SAAADI. This CDR3 spans 15 amino acids. CDR3 residues: CASSAHVAVTDTQYF. For the CDR3, the DNA is TGCGCCAGCAGTGCTCACGTAGCGGTCACAGATACGCAGTATTTT.

The chain couples TRBV12-5 to TRBJ1-5, with 7 bases identical to TRBD1. Per germline, CDR1 LGHNT and CDR2 FRNRAP. The trim removed 1 base at V and 6 bases at J, leaving 3 bases unmatched. The CDR3 has 14 residues. In nucleotides, the CDR3 is TGTGCTAGTGGTTTGGACAGGGGAGGTCAGCCCCAGCATTTT. Translation: CASGLDRGGQPQHF.

V is TRBV6-1 and J is TRBJ1-5, with D unresolved. Between the trimmed V and J ends, which lost 1 base and 3 bases, there was a span of 10 bases. CDR1 MNHNS and CDR2 SASEGT come from the germline V gene. This CDR3 contains 15 residues. The CDR3 DNA follows: TGTGCCAGCAGTGAAGAGCCCGCGTACAATCAGCCCCAGCATTTT. This codes for CASSEEPAYNQPQHF.

V usage is TRBV20-1 and J usage is TRBJ2-7, with no clear D. CDR3 length: 11 residues. CDR1 DFQATT and CDR2 SNEGSKA come from the germline V gene (reference sequence). V shed 1 base and J shed 5 bases, with 6 bases lying between them. The CDR3, as DNA: TGCAGTGCTAGAGTGTGGGACGAGCAGTACTTC. Protein: CSARVWDEQYF.